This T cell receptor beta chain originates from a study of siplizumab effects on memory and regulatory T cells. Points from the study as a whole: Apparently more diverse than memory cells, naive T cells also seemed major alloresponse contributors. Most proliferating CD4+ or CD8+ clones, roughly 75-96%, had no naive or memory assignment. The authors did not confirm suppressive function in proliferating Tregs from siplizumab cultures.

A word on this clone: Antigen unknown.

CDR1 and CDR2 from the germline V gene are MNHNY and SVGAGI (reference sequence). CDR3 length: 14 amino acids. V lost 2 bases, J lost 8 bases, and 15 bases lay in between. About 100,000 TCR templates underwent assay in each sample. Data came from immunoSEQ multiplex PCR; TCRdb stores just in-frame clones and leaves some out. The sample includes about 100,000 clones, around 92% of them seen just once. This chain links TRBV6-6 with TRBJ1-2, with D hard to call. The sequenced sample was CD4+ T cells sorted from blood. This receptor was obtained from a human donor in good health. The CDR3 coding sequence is TGTGCCAGCAGTTACCGTATGGGGAATGAGGGCTACACCTTC. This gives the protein CASSYRMGNEGYTF.